The clone carrying this T cell receptor (beta chain) was recorded at least ten times. The antigen is unknown. The data are from a study of regulatory T cells in long-lasting Graves disease. Study-wide points: The persistent group shared 2,500 or so public clonotypes, more than the approximately 970 shared by new patients. Not thyroid tissue but only peripheral blood was studied.

Time point given: persistent/refractory GD, antithyroid drugs over 5 years with positive TRAb. PBMC RNA served as the TCR library source. Patients came through an endocrinology department, and that department was in Xi'an, China. CDR1 is MDHEN, CDR2 SYDVKM, per germline. Trimming shortened V by 5 bases and J by 5 bases, and 12 bases separated the two germline ends. The CDR3 spans 13 residues. Both iRepertoire HTBI primers and Arm-PCR of CDR3 regions were used to build the TCR beta libraries. MiXCR, applied by TCRdb to the multiplex PCR reads, yields one record per CDR3 protein. The data hold around 400,000 distinct CDR3 sequences, with 23% observed a single time.

The rearrangement links TRBV28 to TRBJ2-5; a possible D gene is TRBD2 (5 bases). Sequencing used peripheral blood mononuclear cells (PBMCs), obtained when the disease was refractory, from a patient treated with antithyroid drugs. The source is a woman aged 40 to 50 with Graves disease. The CDR3, as DNA: TGTGCCAGCAGTGAGGCCGGGAAGGAGACCCAGTACTTC. Encoded protein: CASSEAGKETQYF.